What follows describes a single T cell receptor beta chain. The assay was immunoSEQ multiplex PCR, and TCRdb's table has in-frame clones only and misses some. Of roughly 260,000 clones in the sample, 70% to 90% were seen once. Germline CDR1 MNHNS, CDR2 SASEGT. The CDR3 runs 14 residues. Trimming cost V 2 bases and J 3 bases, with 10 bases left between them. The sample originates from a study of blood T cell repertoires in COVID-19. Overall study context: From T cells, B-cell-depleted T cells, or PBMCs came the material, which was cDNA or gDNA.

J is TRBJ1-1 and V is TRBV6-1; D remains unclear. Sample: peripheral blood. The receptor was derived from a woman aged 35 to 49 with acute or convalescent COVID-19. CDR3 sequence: CASSERRLDTEAFF. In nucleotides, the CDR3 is TGTGCCAGCAGTGAACGCAGGTTGGACACTGAAGCTTTCTTT.